In this sample, the clone carrying this T cell receptor (beta chain) turned up a few times. This sample is drawn from a study of blood T cell repertoires in COVID-19. Study-wide context: Acute and convalescent COVID-19 specimens originated in the United States, Italy and Spain. PBMCs, B-cell-depleted T cells, or T cells provided the cDNA or gDNA that made up the material.

Enrollees, 18 to 89 years old, lived in about two dozen US areas. In assigning cohorts, the study relied on participant-reported clinical history. Germline CDR1 reads MNHEY; CDR2 reads SVGAGI. Trimming took 8 bases from V and 0 from J, leaving 14 bases between them. The CDR3 consists of 14 residues. Produced via immunoSEQ multiplex PCR; TCRdb's table is partial and in-frame only. The sample lists roughly 180,000 clones, roughly 80% occurring once. Sequencing was performed on PBMCs or T cells enriched from blood (not recorded which). The clonotype originates from a middle-aged woman with acute COVID-19. The chain combines TRBV6-5 with TRBJ2-7, with D maybe TRBD1 (5 bases). The CDR3, as DNA: TGTGCCAGCGGACCAGGGTCTTTCTCCTACGAGCAGTACTTC. Translating it yields CASGPGSFSYEQYF.